This T cell receptor beta chain was recorded in a study of long-term antiretroviral therapy in people with HIV (dated by TCRdb to the early 2020s). Background on the whole study: The earliest samples were collected about a decade before the 2015 WHO recommendation for immediate ART, when ART was typically delayed until CD4 counts fell. The cohort contributed roughly 190 cryopreserved PBMC samples from 30 to 35 adults with confirmed HIV infection, collected serially over a mean of around 6 years (range 1-12). This retrospective serial study examined whether starting ART and sustained HIV suppression were associated with changes in the composition and diversity of the TRB repertoire in peripheral blood. No cross-contamination during QIAcube processing turned up in test extractions that ran a monoclonal T-cell line alongside around 34 polyclonal samples. Eleven of the 30 participants with HIV were female. Paper-wide results and their limitations: Owing to limited PBMC availability, only the TCR beta chain was sequenced, without alpha chain pairing. Expanded TRB clones identified before ART initiation dominated the repertoire across all time points, though the dominance fluctuated and decreased in many PLHIV after ART. Unsorted PBMC were profiled instead of sorted CD4+ and CD8+ T cells because pre-ART samples had limited cell numbers. A significant increase in TRB diversity was found to be associated with ART initiation, although TRB diversity was observed to remain significantly below that of transplant donor controls even after long-term ART. The samples span the years 2004 to 2017, and the ART regimens used may be less effective than current regimens. No data were available on ART adherence, viral resistance or therapy changes, limiting inferences about post-ART repertoire changes. Compared with controls, HIV repertoires had narrower CDR3 length ranges, and the network structure pointed to an antigen-experienced repertoire that shifted only slightly toward naive after ART.

Inclusion was restricted to participants for whom at least one PBMC sample before ART initiation and at least two post-ART samples were available. Every participant with HIV received treatment in the United States of America. Before DNA extraction, cryopreserved samples of roughly 0.9-11 million PBMC were thawed and then washed. At the time of the earliest PBMC sample for each participant with HIV, ages ranged from about 23 to 60 years. Each participant contributed PBMC samples from 1-4 timepoints before ART initiation and 2-8 timepoints after ART initiation, with a median of 7 samples. Serial HIV viral load, CD4+ T-cell count, ART history and demographic data were obtained for every participant. A Qiagen kit on a QIAcube was used to extract genomic DNA from unsorted PBMC, with samples processed in batches of 12. Regarding this clone: Its antigen is unknown. No much larger clone is present one base from it, and per-base qualities are unavailable.

The immunoSEQ hsTCRB v3.0 assay was used at survey level resolution to sequence the TRB variable region. A depth of roughly 35,000-55,000 T-cell genomes per sample was targeted for TRB sequencing. Pooled TRB libraries were sequenced on an Illumina MiSeq with a v3 150-cycle kit. Processing in the source paper ran as follows. Repertoire analysis ran in R within a reproducible Nextflow workflow covering QC, data transformation and analysis. LymphoSeq2, an R package for exploring AIRR-Seq data, was used to implement the custom analyses. A handful of samples that produced fewer than 5000 total TRB sequences were removed, so approximately 170 HIV repertoires were analyzed. Among the approximately 200 retained HIV repertoires, 55 to 65 were collected before ART initiation and more than 120 after ART initiation. Each repertoire was downsampled to 5000 TRB nucleotide sequences, and summary statistics were averaged across 100 downsampling iterations. Only TRB sequences with CDR3 regions of at least seven amino acids were retained for analysis. Two measures captured diversity: a Shannon entropy-derived clonality score and the Gini coefficient. Repertoire networks linked the top 5000 CDR3 amino acid sequences whenever two sequences differed by an edit distance of one. For TRB CDR3 amino acid sequences, antigen specificity groups and MHC restriction were predicted with GLIPH2. To flag known associations with CMV, EBV, HIV or tissue antigens, CDR3 amino acid sequences were compared against VDJdb and McPAS-TCR. Pre-ART, post-ART and control groups were compared with Wilcoxon signed-rank tests and Holm-Bonferroni correction. TCRdb stores this immuneACCESS table with in-frame sequences only. Part of the clones is absent; in the studies checked, under half of the shortfall reflects unresolved V genes, and no reason is known for the rest. D and trimming were read from the DNA, whereas the V and J calls and clone size are those reported in that table. Across this sample there are 35,000 to 45,000 clones, with roughly 88% seen only once. The ten largest clones take up roughly a tenth of the sample.

The V and J ends are trimmed by 5 bases and 14 bases, leaving 22 bases between them. The CDR3, cysteine through phenylalanine, is 15 amino acids long. CDR3 DNA only is kept here, 45 bases in frame from base 1. Based on the germline V gene (reference sequence), the CDR1 and CDR2 sequences are MNHNY and SVGAGI. This receptor was identified in a man aged 18 to 29 with HIV. In this chain, TRBV6-6 is recombined with TRBJ1-6; 6 matching bases give a weak D call of TRBD1. Source: unsorted PBMCs, taken 2.2 years after starting antiretroviral therapy. Here the CDR3 is given as CASSRGAGAGEALHF. The nucleotide sequence is given as TGTGCCAGCAGTCGCGGGGCAGGGGCCGGGGAAGCCCTCCACTTT.